A single sample gave rise to the 28 T cell receptor beta chains below, sequenced in a study of naive and memory T cell subsets. Study observations and caveats: Naive repertoires, especially CD8, held a few larger clonotypes, possibly memory cells re-expressing CD45RA.

These receptors are not linked to any known antigen. Both TRBC1 and TRBC2 were covered by a beta constant-region primer of two equimolar oligonucleotides. Nested alpha and beta constant-region primers with the SP2 primer drove four PCR rounds on ligated cDNA. TCRdb re-called the UMI-ligation and nested PCR reads through MiXCR, storing one row per CDR3 protein. Counted here are over 100,000 distinct CDR3 sequences, 13% to 15% occurring once; the ten biggest clones make up around 2.8%. The material sequenced was naive CD8+ T cells from blood. The receptors derive from a human donor in good health.

CDR3 protein: CASSLPEGGNTEAFF. The DNA of the CDR3 is TGTGCCAGCAGCCTACCGGAGGGGGGGAACACTGAAGCTTTCTTT. V and J are TRBV7-6 and TRBJ1-1; D may be TRBD1 (6 bases). The CDR3 extends over 15 amino acids. V lost 5 bases and J 1 base, leaving 14 bases between the germline ends. Germline V lookup: CDR1 SGHVS, CDR2 FNYEAQ.

The chain carries TRBV10-3 and TRBJ1-2; 11 bases agree with TRBD1. The CDR3 has 16 residues. The junction had 6 bases not matched to a gene; V was cut back by 3 bases and J by 3 bases. Germline CDR1 and CDR2: ENHRY and SYGVKD. This chain's CDR3 is CAISDPDRGHDYGYTF. The CDR3 DNA reads as TGTGCCATCAGTGATCCGGACAGGGGGCATGACTATGGCTACACCTTC.

The gene calls are TRBV19 and TRBJ2-7; 8 bases agree with TRBD1. Unmatched junction bases numbered 0, after V lost 8 bases and J lost 3 bases. Germline loops: CDR1 LNHDA, CDR2 SQIVND (reference sequence). The CDR3 extends over 11 amino acids. The CDR3 spells CASGQGYEQYF. The CDR3 region has the DNA TGTGCCAGTGGACAGGGCTACGAGCAGTACTTC.

The sample holds a few counts of this clonotype. This chain connects TRBV6-1 to TRBJ1-1, with no clear D. CDR1 is MNHNS and CDR2 is SASEGT in the germline V gene. With 6 bases removed from V and 4 bases from J, the gap between germline ends came to 9 bases. CDR3 length: 12 amino acids. DNA for the CDR3: TGTGCCAGCAGGGGCGCGGGCACTGAAGCTTTCTTT. Protein product: CASRGAGTEAFF.

This clonotype has just a few counts. The V gene is TRBV28, the J gene TRBJ2-1; 11 positions match TRBD1. The V segment lost 2 bases and the J segment 6 bases; nucleotides outside the gene matches: 3. Germline V gene data show CDR1 as MDHEN and CDR2 as SYDVKM. This CDR3 spans 15 amino acids. The CDR3 sequence: CASSLGQGATNEQFF. DNA for the CDR3: TGTGCCAGCAGTTTAGGACAGGGGGCGACCAATGAGCAGTTCTTC.

This clonotype was observed a few times. The rearrangement uses TRBV9 and TRBJ2-6; 8 bases map to TRBD2. CDR3 length: 18 amino acids. V dropped 0 bases and J dropped 1; count of bases not matched to a gene: 6. CDR1 and CDR2 (germline): SGDLS, YYNGEE. The CDR3 nucleotides are TGTGCCAGCAGCGTAGCGCGGGAGGCCCTTTCTGGGGCCAACGTCCTGACTTTC. This translates into CASSVAREALSGANVLTF.

The chain couples TRBV6-2 or TRBV6-3 to TRBJ1-2, with 8 bases identical to TRBD1. Germline V gives CDR1 MNHEY, CDR2 SVGEGT. The CDR3 runs to 12 residues. Losses at the gene ends were 8 bases for V and 5 bases for J; bases not matched to a gene: 4. CDR3 residues: CASAGTGYGYTF. The CDR3 DNA follows: TGTGCCAGCGCCGGGACAGGATATGGCTACACCTTC.

This clonotype was detected only a few times. The genes are TRBV7-9 and TRBJ2-1, with D unclear. The CDR3 loop spans 11 amino acids. V lost 4 bases and J lost 6, with 4 bases in between. Germline values: CDR1 SEHNR, CDR2 FQNEAQ (reference sequence). CDR3 sequence (DNA): TGTGCCAGCAGCTCCACCAATGAGCAGTTCTTC. Amino acid sequence: CASSSTNEQFF. The full variable domain, completed using reference TRBV7-9 and TRBJ2-1, is DTGVSQNPRHKITKRGQNVTFRCDPISEHNRLYWYRQTLGQGPEFLTYFQNEAQLEKSRLLSDRFSAERPKGSFSTLEIQRTEQGDSAMYLCASSSTNEQFFGPGTRLTVL.

This clonotype occurred a few times. The chain links TRBV19 to TRBJ1-6; no reliable D call. The CDR3 sequence is 17 residues long. In germline, CDR1 is LNHDA, CDR2 SQIVND (reference sequence). V lost 0 bases, J lost 11 bases, and 20 bases lay in between. CDR3 protein: CASSIDFVREPLPPLHF. The CDR3 nucleotides are TGTGCCAGTAGTATAGATTTTGTCCGGGAGCCATTGCCACCCCTCCACTTT.

In this sample, this clonotype turned up a few times. V usage is TRBV7-8 and J usage is TRBJ1-3; the D gene is possibly TRBD1 (5 bases). The V and J ends lost 1 base and 4 bases respectively, with 17 bases between them. The CDR3 covers 17 residues. Germline values: CDR1 SGHVS, CDR2 FQNEAQ. CDR3 loop: CASSLGPGPSWGNTIYF. The CDR3, as DNA: TGTGCCAGCAGCTTAGGCCCAGGGCCGAGTTGGGGAAACACCATATATTTT.

This clonotype turned up a few times. V gene TRBV28 combines with J gene TRBJ2-1; unclear D gene. V gave up 7 bases and J gave up 4 bases, with 14 bases separating them. CDR1 and CDR2 (germline): MDHEN, SYDVKM. The CDR3 has 14 residues. CDR3 sequence reads: CASNRPRNYNEQFF. DNA of the CDR3: TGTGCCAGCAACCGACCACGCAATTACAATGAGCAGTTCTTC.

This clonotype appeared a few times. CDR3 protein: CSALSTGQETQYF. CDR3 coding DNA: TGCAGTGCTCTGTCGACAGGGCAAGAGACCCAGTACTTC. The chain joins TRBV20-1 to TRBJ2-5; 7 bases agree with TRBD1. The germline CDR1 and CDR2 sequences are DFQATT and SNEGSKA (reference sequence). The CDR3 spans 13 residues. V lost 5 bases and J lost 2; bases outside the gene matches: 5.

Regarding this clonotype: One junction end disagrees with the germline gene, perhaps due to a read error. This sequence joins TRBV5-5 and TRBJ2-7; no clear D gene. CDR3 length: 13 amino acids. The germline V gene encodes CDR1 SGHKS and CDR2 YYEKEE (reference sequence). The CDR3, as DNA: TGTGCCAGCAGCTTCGGTAGCTCCTACGAGCGGTACTTC. Translated: CASSFGSSYERYF.

There are a few counts of this clonotype. V usage is TRBV12-3 or TRBV12-4 and J usage is TRBJ2-7, with 9 bases matching TRBD1. The CDR3 contains 13 residues. The ends lost 3 bases at V and 6 bases at J; junction bases unmatched: 3. The CDR3 spells CASSFGTGREQYF. In DNA, the CDR3 is TGTGCCAGCAGTTTTGGGACAGGGCGCGAGCAGTACTTC.

This clonotype was recorded a few times. CDR3 coding DNA: TGCAGCGTTGAAGGGACAGAGGGCTACGAGCAGTACTTC. This codes for CSVEGTEGYEQYF. The chain links TRBV29-1 to TRBJ2-7; a possible D gene is TRBD1 (6 bases). The V gene lost 1 base and the J gene lost 3 bases, with 10 bases spanning the gap. Germline V gene lookup returns CDR1 SQVTM and CDR2 ANQGSEA. The CDR3 runs 13 residues.

CDR3 loop: CARGGTGDHRRNEQFF. For the CDR3, the DNA is TGTGCCAGAGGAGGGACAGGGGACCACCGGAGGAATGAGCAGTTCTTC. The chain has TRBV2 and TRBJ2-1; TRBD1 aligns across 10 bases. V was clipped by 9 bases and J by 7 bases; unmatched bases: 15. Germline lookup yields CDR1 SNHLY and CDR2 FYNNEI. This CDR3 has 16 amino acids.

This clonotype was counted only a few times. J is TRBJ1-4 and V is TRBV4-3; TRBD1 might be the D (5 bases). Germline CDR1 and CDR2: LGHNA and YSLEER. The CDR3 has 17 residues. The V end lost 3 bases, the J end lost 0 bases, and 14 bases lay between the germline ends. DNA for the CDR3: TGCGCCAGCAGCCACGAAATCACAGGAGCAACTAATGAAAAACTGTTTTTT. Its translation is CASSHEITGATNEKLFF.

This clonotype was seen a handful of times. In DNA, the CDR3 is TGCAGCGTTGACGCGGGGGGGCGCAATGAGCAGTTCTTC. Encoded protein: CSVDAGGRNEQFF. The genes are TRBV29-1 and TRBJ2-1; 9 bases are a match to TRBD2. V shed 3 bases and J 6 bases; nucleotides not matched to a gene: 3. The CDR3 runs to 13 residues. From germline, CDR1 is SQVTM and CDR2 ANQGSEA.

In this sample, this clonotype turned up a few times. The gene calls are TRBV19 and TRBJ2-5, with no clear D. In germline, CDR1 is LNHDA, CDR2 SQIVND (reference sequence). The germline V and J ends were trimmed by 3 bases and 4 bases, with 15 bases remaining between them. There are 15 residues in the CDR3. CDR3 region: CASSITPSARETQYF. The CDR3 nucleotides read TGTGCCAGTAGTATTACTCCGTCGGCCAGAGAGACCCAGTACTTC.

This clonotype occurred a few times. The chain joins TRBV7-9 to TRBJ2-1, with 10 positions matching TRBD2. CDR1 and CDR2 from the germline V gene are SEHNR and FQNEAQ (reference sequence). This CDR3 comprises 19 residues. Trimming took 3 bases from V and 7 from J; bases not matched to a gene: 18. The CDR3 coding sequence is TGTGCCAGCAGCTTTAACGGTGGTAGCGGGAGGCCCGGTGAGAATGAGCAGTTCTTC. Its protein is CASSFNGGSGRPGENEQFF.

This clonotype was counted many times. The chain uses TRBV15 and TRBJ2-5, with D unclear. Germline CDR1 reads LNHNV; CDR2 reads YYDKDF (reference sequence). CDR3 length: 13 amino acids. Deletions cut 0 bases from V and 4 bases from J, with 6 bases between. The CDR3 DNA reads as TGTGCCACCAGCAGAGATCGACCAGAGACCCAGTACTTC. Translation gives CATSRDRPETQYF.

This clonotype has more than one count but fewer than ten. Here the CDR3 reads CASSQDSQNTEAFF. The CDR3 coding sequence is TGTGCCAGCAGCCAAGACTCCCAGAACACTGAAGCTTTCTTT. V is TRBV3-1 and J is TRBJ1-1; D is unclear. Germline lookup yields CDR1 LGHDT and CDR2 YNNKEL (reference sequence). The CDR3 totals 14 residues. V was cut by 0 bases and J by 1 base, with 6 bases left in between. Full variable domain (remainder filled in from reference TRBV3-1 and TRBJ1-1): DTAVSQTPKYLVTQMGNDKSIKCEQNLGHDTMYWYKQDSKKFLKIMFSYNNKELIINETVPNRFSPKSPDKAHLNLHINSLELGDSAVYFCASSQDSQNTEAFFGQGTRLTVV.

In its sample, this clonotype was seen a few times. This rearrangement joins TRBV12-3 or TRBV12-4 to TRBJ1-2; D is uncertain. Trimming removed 5 bases from V and 1 base from J, with 2 bases in between. This CDR3 has 11 amino acids. The CDR3 loop is CASSLNYGYTF. The CDR3 nucleotides read TGTGCCAGCAGTCTTAACTATGGCTACACCTTC.

This clonotype has just a few counts. This rearrangement joins TRBV29-1 to TRBJ2-7; D remains ambiguous. The CDR3 runs 12 residues. Germline loops: CDR1 SQVTM, CDR2 ANQGSEA. Trimming removed 3 bases from V and 6 bases from J, with 12 bases in between. CDR3 DNA: TGCAGCGTTGATTTGAGTCGAGGCGAGCAGTACTTC. Translation gives CSVDLSRGEQYF.

This clonotype has ten or more counts. The rearrangement joins TRBV20-1 to TRBJ1-2; D is undetermined. V was shortened by 5 bases and J by 8 bases, with 24 bases between the two germline ends. Looked up from germline, CDR1 is DFQATT and CDR2 is SNEGSKA (reference sequence). The CDR3 is made up of 15 amino acids. The CDR3 coding sequence is TGCAGTGCTTTCCTTTTCGGCCGGCATGTCGGCGGCTACACCTTC. Translating it yields CSAFLFGRHVGGYTF.

The rearrangement uses TRBV6-5 and TRBJ2-2; D is undetermined. Germline CDR1 reads MNHEY; CDR2 reads SVGAGI. V shed 2 bases and J shed 2 bases, with 9 bases lying between them. There are 15 residues in the CDR3. CDR3 loop: CASSYETPNTGELFF. The DNA for the CDR3 is TGTGCCAGCAGTTACGAGACTCCAAACACCGGGGAGCTGTTTTTT.

The chain combines TRBV9 with TRBJ2-5, with TRBD2 as a possible D gene (5 bases). The CDR3 has 14 amino acids. Germline lookup yields CDR1 SGDLS and CDR2 YYNGEE. Trimming left V 4 bases short and J 1 base short, with 11 bases between. This CDR3 reads CASSPSGTQETQYF. The CDR3 bases are TGTGCCAGCAGCCCGAGCGGAACCCAAGAGACCCAGTACTTC.

The rearrangement uses TRBV7-8 and TRBJ2-5; perhaps TRBD2 as D (6 bases). V lost 4 bases and J lost 4, with 16 bases in between. This CDR3 has 15 residues. Germline CDR1 and CDR2: SGHVS and FQNEAQ. CDR3 residues: CASSSSGGVGETQYF. CDR3 coding DNA: TGTGCCAGCAGCTCATCCGGCGGGGTGGGAGAGACCCAGTACTTC.